This T cell receptor (beta chain) appears in the sequencing data of a study of blood T cell repertoires in COVID-19. CDR1 is SGDLS and CDR2 is YYNGEE in the germline V gene. The CDR3 has 13 residues. V gave up 7 bases and J gave up 2 bases; unmatched junction bases: 4. Original handling: It was from reference gene primer amplification that nucleated cell counts were estimated. Data came from immunoSEQ multiplex PCR; TCRdb stores just in-frame clones and leaves some out. V, J and clone size reflect that table, while D and trimming were determined from the DNA. The table lists hundreds of thousands of clones, about 89% of them singletons, with approximately 8.8% in the top ten.

The V gene is TRBV9, the J gene TRBJ2-3, with 7 bases lining up with TRBD2. Sequenced sample: PBMCs or T cells enriched from blood (not recorded which). This TCR came from a woman aged 40 to 55 who had recovered from COVID-19. The CDR3 region has the DNA TGTGCCAGCGGGAGGGGCACCACAGATACGCAGTATTTT. It yields the protein CASGRGTTDTQYF.